This T cell receptor beta chain appears in the sequencing data of a study of control samples from healthy donors and cancer patients (dated by TCRdb to 2018 to 2021). The protocol used for the library was the immunoSEQ multiplex PCR assay. TCRdb took this table from immuneACCESS and kept in-frame rearrangements with V and J called. Such tables lack part of the clones; where checked against another copy, unresolved V genes explain under half of the gap, and the rest is unexplained. The sample profile shows over 100,000 clones; around 89% of them were found once. The top ten clones comprise approximately 15% of the sample. From the cysteine through the phenylalanine, the CDR3 covers 15 amino acids. The CDR3 DNA has 45 bases and is translated from base 1. V is trimmed back by 4 bases and J by 3 bases, and the junction contains 8 bases that no gene match accounts for. Based on the germline V gene (reference sequence), the CDR1 and CDR2 sequences are SGHKS and YYEKEE.

A word on this clone: It has no known antigen specificity. The record has no base qualities; no much larger clone is one base away.

Sequenced: blood. This chain is built from TRBV5-5 and TRBJ2-7; TRBD2 fits 9 bases in the junction. This clonotype was obtained from a woman in her forties or fifties in good health. The CDR3 protein is CASSPGRGGGYEQYF. The nucleotides are TGTGCCAGCAGCCCGGGGCGCGGGGGGGGCTACGAGCAGTACTTC.